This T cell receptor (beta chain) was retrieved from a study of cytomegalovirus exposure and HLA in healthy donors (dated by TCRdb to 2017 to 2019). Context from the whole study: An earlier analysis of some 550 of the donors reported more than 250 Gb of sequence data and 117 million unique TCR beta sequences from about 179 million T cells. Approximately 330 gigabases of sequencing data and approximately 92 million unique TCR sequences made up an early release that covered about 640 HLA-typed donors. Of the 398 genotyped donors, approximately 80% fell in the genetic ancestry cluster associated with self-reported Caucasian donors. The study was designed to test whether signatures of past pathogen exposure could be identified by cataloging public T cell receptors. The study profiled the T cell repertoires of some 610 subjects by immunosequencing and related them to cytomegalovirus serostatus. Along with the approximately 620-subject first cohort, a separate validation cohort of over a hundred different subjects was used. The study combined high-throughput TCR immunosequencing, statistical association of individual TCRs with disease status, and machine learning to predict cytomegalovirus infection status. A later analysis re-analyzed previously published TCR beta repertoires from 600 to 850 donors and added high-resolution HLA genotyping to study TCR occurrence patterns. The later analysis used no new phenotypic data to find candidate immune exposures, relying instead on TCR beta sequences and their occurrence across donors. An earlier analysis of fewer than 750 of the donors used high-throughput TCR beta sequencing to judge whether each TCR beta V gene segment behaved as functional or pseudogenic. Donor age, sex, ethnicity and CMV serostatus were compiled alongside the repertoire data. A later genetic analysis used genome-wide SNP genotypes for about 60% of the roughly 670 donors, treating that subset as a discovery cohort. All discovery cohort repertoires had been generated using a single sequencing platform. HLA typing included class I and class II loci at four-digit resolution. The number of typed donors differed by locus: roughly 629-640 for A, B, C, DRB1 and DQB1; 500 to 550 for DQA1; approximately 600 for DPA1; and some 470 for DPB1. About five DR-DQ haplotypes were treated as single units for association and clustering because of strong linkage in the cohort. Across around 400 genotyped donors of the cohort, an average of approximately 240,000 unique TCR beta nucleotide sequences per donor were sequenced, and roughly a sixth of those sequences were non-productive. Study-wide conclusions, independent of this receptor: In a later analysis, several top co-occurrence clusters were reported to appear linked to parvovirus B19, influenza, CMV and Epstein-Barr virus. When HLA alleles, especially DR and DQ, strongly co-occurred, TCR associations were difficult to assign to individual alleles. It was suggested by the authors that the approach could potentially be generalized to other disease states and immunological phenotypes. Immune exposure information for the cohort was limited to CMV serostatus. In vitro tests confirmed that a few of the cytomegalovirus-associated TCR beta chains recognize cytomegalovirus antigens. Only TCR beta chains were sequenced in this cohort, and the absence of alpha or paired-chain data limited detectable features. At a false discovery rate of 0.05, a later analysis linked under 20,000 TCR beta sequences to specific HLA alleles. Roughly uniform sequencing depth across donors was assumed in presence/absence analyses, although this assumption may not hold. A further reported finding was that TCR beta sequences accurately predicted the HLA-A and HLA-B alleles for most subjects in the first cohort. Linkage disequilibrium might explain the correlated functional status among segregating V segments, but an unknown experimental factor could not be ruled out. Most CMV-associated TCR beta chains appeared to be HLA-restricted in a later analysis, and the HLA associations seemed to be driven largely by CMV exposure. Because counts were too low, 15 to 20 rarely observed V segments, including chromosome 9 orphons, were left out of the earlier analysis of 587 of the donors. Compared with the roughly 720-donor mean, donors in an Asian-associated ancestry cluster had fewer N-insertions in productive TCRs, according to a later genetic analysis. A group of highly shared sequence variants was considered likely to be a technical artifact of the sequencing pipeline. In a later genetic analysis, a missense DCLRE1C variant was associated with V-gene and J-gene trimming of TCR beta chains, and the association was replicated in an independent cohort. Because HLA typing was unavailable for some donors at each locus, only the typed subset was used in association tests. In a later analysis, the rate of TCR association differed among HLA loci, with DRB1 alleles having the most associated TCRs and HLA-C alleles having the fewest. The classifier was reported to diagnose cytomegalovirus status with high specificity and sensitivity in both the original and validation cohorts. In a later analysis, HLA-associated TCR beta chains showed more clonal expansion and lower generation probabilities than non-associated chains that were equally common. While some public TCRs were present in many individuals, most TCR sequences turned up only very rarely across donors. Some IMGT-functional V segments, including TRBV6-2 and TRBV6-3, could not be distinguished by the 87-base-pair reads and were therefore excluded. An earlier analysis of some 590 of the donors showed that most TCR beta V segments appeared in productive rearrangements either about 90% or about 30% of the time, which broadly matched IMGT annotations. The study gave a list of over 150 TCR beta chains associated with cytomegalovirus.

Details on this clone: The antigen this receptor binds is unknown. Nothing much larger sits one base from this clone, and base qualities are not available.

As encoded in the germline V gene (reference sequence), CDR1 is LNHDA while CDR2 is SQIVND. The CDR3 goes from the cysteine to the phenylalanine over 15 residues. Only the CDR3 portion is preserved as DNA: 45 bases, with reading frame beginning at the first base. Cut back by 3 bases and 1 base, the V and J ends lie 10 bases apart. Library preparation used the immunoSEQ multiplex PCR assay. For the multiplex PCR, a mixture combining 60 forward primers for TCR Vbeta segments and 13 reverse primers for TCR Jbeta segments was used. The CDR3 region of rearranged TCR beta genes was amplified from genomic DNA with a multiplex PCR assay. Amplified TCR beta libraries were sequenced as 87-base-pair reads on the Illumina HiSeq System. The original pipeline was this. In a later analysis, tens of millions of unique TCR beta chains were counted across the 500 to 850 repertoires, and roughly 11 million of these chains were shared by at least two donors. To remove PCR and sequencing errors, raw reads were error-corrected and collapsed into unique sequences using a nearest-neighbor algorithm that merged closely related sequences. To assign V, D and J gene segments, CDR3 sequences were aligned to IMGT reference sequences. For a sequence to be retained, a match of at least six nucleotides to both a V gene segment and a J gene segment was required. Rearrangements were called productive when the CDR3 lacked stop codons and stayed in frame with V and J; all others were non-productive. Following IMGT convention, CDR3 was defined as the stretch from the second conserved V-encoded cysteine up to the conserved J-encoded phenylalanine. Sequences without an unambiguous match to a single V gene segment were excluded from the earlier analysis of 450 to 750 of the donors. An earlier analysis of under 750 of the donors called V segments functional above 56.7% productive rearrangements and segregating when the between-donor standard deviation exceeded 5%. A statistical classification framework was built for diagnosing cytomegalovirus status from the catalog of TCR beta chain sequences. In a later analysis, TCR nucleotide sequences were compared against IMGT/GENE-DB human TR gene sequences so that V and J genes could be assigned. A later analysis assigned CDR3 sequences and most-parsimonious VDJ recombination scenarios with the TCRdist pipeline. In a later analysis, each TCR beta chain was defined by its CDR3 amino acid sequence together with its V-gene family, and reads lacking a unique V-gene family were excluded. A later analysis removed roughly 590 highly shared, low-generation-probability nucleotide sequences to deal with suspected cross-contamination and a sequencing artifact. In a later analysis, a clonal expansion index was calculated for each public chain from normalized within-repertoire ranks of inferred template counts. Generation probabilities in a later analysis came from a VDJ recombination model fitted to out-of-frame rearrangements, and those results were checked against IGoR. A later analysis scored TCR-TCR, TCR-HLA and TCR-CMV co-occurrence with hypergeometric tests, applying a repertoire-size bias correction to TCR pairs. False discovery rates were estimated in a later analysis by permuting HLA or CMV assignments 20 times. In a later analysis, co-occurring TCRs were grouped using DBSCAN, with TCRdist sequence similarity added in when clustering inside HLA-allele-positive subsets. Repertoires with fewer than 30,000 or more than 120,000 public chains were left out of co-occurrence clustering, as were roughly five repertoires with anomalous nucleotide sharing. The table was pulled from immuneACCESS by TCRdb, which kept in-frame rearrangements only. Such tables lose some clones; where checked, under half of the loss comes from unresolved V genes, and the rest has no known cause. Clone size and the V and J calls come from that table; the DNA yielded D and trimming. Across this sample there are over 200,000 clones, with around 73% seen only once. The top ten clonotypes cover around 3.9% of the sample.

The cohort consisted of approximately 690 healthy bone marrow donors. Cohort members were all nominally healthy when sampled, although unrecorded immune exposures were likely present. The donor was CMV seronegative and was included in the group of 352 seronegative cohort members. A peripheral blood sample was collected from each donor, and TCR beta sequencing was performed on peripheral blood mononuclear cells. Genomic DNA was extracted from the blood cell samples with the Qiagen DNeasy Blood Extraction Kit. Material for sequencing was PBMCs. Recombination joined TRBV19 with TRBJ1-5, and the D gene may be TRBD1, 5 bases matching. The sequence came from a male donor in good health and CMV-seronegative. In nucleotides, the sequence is TGTGCCAGTAGTATCCCAGGGTCCAGCAATCAGCCCCAGCATTTT. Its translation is CASSIPGSSNQPQHF.